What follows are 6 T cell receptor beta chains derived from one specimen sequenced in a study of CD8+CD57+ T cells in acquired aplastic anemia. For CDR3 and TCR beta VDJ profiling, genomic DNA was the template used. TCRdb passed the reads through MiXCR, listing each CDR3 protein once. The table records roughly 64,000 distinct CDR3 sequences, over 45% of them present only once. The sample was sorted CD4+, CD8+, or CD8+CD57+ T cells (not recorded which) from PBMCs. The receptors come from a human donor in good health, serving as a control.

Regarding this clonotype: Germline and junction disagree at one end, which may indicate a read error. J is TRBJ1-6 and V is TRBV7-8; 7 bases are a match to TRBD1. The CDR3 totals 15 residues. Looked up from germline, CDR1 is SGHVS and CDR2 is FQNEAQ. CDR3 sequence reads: CASSPYGQANRPLHF. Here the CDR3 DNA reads TGCGCCAGCAGCCCGTACGGACAGGCCAATCGGCCCCTCCACTTT.

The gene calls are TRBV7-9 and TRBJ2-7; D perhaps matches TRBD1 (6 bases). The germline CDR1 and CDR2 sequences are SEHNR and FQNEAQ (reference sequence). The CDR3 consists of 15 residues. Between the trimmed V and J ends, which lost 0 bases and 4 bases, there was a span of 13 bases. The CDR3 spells CASSLAQGSNYEQYF. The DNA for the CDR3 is TGTGCCAGCAGCTTAGCTCAGGGGAGTAATTACGAGCAGTACTTC.

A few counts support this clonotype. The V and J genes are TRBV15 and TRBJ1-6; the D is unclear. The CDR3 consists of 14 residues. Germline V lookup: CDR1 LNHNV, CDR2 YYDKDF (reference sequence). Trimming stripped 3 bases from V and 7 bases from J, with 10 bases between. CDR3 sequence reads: CATSSRKGNSPLHF. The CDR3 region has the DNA TGTGCCACCAGCAGTCGGAAGGGAAATTCACCCCTCCACTTT.

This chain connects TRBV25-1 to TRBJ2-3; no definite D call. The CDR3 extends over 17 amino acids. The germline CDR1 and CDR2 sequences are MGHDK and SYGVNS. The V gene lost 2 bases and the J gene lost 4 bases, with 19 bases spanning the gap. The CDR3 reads CASSEQADDLSSDTQYF. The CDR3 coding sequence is TGTGCCAGCAGTGAACAGGCAGACGACTTGAGCTCAGATACGCAGTATTTT.

DNA for the CDR3: TGTGCCATCAGCGACGTGGGACAGGGAGTCTCTGGAAACACCTTC. It is translated as CAISDVGQGVSGNTF. The gene calls are TRBV10-3 and TRBJ1-2, with 9 bases matching TRBD1. The V gene's germline CDR1 is ENHRY and CDR2 SYGVKD. Losses at the gene ends were 6 bases for V and 12 bases for J; bases not matched to a gene: 17. CDR3 length: 15 residues.

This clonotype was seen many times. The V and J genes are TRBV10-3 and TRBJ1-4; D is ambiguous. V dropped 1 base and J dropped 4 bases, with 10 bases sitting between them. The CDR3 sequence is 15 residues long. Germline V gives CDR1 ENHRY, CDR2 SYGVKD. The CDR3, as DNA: TGTGCCATCAGTGAGTTTGGCAGAAGTAATGAAAAACTGTTTTTT. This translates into CAISEFGRSNEKLFF.